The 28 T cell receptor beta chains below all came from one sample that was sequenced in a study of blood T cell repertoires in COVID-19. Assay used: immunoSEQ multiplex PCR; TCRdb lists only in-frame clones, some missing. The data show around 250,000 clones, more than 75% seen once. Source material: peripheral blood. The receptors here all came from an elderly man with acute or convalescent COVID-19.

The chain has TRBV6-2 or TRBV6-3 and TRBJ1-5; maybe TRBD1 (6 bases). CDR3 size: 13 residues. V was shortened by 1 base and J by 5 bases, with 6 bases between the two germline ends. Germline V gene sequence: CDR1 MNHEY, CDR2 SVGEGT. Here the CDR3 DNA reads TGTGCCAGCAGTTACTACAGGGATCAGCCCCAGCATTTT. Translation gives CASSYYRDQPQHF.

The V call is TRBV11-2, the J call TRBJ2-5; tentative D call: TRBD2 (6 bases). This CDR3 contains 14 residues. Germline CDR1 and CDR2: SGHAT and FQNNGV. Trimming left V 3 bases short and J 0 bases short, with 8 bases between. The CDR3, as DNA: TGTGCCAGCAGCTTGGGACTGTACCAAGAGACCCAGTACTTC. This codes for CASSLGLYQETQYF. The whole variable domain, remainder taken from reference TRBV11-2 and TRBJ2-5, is EAGVAQSPRYKIIEKRQSVAFWCNPISGHATLYWYQQILGQGPKLLIQFQNNGVVDDSQLPKDRFSAERLKGVDSTLKIQPAKLEDSAVYLCASSLGLYQETQYFGPGTRLLVL.

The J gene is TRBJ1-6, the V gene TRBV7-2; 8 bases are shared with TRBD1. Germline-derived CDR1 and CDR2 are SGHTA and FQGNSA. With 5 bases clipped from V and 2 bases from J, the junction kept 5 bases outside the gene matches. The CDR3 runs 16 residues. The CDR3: CASSPGGAAYNSPLHF. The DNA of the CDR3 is TGTGCCAGCAGCCCAGGGGGCGCGGCCTATAATTCACCCCTCCACTTT.

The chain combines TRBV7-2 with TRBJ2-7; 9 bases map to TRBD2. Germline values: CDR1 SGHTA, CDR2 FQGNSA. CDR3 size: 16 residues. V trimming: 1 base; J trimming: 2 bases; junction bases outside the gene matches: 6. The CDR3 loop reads CASSLESAGGPYEQYF. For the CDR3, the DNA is TGTGCCAGCAGCTTAGAGTCCGCGGGGGGGCCCTACGAGCAGTACTTC.

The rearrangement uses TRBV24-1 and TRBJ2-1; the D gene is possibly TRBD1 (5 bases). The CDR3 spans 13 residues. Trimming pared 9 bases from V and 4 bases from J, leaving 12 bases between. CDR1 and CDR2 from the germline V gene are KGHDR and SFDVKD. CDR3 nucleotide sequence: TGTGCCACCGGGGCGTTGGCTTACAATGAGCAGTTCTTC. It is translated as CATGALAYNEQFF.

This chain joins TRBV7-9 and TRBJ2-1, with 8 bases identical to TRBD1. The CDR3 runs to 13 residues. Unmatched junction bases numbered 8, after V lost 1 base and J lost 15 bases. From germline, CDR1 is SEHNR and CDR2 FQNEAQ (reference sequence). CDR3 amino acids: CASSLDHRGIRFF. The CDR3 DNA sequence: TGTGCCAGCAGCTTAGATCACAGGGGGATAAGGTTCTTC.

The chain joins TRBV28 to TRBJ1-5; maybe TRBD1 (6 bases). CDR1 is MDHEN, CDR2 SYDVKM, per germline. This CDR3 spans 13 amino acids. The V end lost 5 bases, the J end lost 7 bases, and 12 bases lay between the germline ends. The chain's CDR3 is CASSAPGQQPQHF. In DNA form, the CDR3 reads TGTGCCAGCAGTGCCCCAGGACAGCAGCCCCAGCATTTT.

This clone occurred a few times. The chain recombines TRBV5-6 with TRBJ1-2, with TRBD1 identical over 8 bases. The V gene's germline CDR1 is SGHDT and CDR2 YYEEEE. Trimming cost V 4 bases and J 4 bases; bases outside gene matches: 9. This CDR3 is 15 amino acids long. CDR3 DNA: TGTGCCAGCAGCGAGCCGGGACAGGCCTTCTATGGCTACACCTTC. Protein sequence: CASSEPGQAFYGYTF.

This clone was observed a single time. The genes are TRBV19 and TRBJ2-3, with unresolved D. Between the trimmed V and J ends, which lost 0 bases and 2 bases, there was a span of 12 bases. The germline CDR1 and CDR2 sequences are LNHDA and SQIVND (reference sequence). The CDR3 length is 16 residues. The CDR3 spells CASSIDENRITDTQYF. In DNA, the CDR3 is TGTGCCAGTAGTATAGATGAGAACAGAATCACAGATACGCAGTATTTT. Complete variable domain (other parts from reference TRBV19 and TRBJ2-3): DGGITQSPKYLFRKEGQNVTLSCEQNLNHDAMYWYRQDPGQGLRLIYYSQIVNDFQKGDIAEGYSVSREKKESFPLTVTSAQKNPTAFYLCASSIDENRITDTQYFGPGTRLTVL.

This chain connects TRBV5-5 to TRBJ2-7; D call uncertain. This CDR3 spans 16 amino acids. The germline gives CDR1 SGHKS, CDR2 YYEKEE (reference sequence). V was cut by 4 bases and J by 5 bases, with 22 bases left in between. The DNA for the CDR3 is TGTGCCAGCAGCGCCGATTCAGGTGTAAGTGAGCACGAGCAGTACTTC. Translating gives CASSADSGVSEHEQYF.

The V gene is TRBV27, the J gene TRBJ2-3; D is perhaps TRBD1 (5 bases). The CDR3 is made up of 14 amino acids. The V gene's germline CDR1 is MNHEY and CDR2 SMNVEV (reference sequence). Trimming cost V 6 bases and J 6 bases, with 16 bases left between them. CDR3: CASREIQGVDTQYF. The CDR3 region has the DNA TGTGCCAGCAGAGAAATCCAGGGCGTCGATACGCAGTATTTT.

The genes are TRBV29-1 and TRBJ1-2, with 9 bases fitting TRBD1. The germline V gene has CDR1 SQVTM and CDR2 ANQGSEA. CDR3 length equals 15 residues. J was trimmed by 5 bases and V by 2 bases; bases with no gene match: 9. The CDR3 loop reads CSVEPRDREGYGYTF. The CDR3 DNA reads TGCAGCGTTGAACCTCGGGACAGGGAGGGATATGGCTACACCTTC. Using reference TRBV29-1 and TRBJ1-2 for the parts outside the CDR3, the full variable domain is SAVISQKPSRDICQRGTSLTIQCQVDSQVTMMFWYRQQPGQSLTLIATANQGSEATYESGFVIDKFPISRPNLTFSTLTVSNMSPEDSSIYLCSVEPRDREGYGYTFGSGTRLTVV.

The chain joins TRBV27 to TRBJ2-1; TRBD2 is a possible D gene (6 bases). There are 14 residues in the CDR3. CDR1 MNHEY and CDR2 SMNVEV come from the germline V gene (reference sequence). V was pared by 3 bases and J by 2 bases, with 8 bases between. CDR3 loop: CASSLGGPYNEQFF. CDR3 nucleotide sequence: TGTGCCAGCAGTTTGGGGGGTCCCTACAATGAGCAGTTCTTC.

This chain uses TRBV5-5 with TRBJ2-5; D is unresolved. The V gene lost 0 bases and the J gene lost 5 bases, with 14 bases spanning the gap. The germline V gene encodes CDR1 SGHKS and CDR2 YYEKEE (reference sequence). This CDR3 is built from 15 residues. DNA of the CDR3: TGTGCCAGCAGCTTGGGGCCGTCCGTCGGGGAGACCCAGTACTTC. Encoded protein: CASSLGPSVGETQYF.

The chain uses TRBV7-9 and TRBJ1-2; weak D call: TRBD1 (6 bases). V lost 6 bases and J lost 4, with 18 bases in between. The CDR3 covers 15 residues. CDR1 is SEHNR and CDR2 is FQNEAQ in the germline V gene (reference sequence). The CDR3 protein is CASSPTSGGGYGYTF. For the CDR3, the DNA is TGTGCCAGCAGTCCTACGTCGGGGGGCGGCTATGGCTACACCTTC.

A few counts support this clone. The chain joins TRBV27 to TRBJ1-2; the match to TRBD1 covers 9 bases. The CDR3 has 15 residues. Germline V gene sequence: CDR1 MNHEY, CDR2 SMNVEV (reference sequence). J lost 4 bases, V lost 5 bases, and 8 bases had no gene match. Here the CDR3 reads CASSAHRGHGYGYTF. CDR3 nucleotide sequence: TGTGCCAGCAGTGCGCACAGGGGGCACGGCTATGGCTACACCTTC.

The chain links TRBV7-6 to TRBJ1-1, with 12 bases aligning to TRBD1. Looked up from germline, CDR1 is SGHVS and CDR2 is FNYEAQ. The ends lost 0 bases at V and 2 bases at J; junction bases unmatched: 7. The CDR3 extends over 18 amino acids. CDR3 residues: CASSLAGRDRGPNTEAFF. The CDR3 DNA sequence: TGTGCCAGCAGCTTAGCGGGGAGGGACAGGGGGCCCAACACTGAAGCTTTCTTT. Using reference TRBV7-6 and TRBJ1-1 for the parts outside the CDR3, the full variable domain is GAGVSQSPRYKVTKRGQDVALRCDPISGHVSLYWYRQALGQGPEFLTYFNYEAQQDKSGLPNDRFSAERPEGSISTLTIQRTEQRDSAMYRCASSLAGRDRGPNTEAFFGQGTRLTVV.

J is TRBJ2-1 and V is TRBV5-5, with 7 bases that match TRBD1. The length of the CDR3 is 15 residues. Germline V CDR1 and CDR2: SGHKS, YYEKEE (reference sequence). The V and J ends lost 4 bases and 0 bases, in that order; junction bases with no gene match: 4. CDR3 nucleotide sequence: TGTGCCAGCAGCCCGACAGGGAGCTCCTACAATGAGCAGTTCTTC. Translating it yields CASSPTGSSYNEQFF.

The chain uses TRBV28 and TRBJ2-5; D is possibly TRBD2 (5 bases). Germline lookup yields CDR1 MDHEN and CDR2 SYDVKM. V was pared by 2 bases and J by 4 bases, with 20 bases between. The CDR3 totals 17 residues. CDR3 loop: CASSLEAGDQRPETQYF. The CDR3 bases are TGTGCCAGCAGTTTAGAGGCCGGGGATCAGAGGCCAGAGACCCAGTACTTC.

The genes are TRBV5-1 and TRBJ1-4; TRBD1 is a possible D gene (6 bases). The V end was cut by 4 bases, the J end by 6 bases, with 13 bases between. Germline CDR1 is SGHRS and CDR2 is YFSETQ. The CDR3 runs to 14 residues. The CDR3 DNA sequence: TGCGCCAGCAGCACCCAGGGGAATTATGAAAAACTGTTTTTT. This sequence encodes CASSTQGNYEKLFF. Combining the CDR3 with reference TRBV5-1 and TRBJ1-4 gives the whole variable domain KAGVTQTPRYLIKTRGQQVTLSCSPISGHRSVSWYQQTPGQGLQFLFEYFSETQRNKGNFPGRFSGRQFSNSRSEMNVSTLELGDSALYLCASSTQGNYEKLFFGSGTQLSVL.

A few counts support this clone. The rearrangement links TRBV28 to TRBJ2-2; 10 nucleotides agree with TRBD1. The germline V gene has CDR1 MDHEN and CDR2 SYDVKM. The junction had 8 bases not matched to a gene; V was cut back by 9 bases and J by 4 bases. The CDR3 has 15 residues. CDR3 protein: CASRQGATFTGELFF. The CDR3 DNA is TGTGCCAGTAGACAGGGGGCGACATTCACCGGGGAGCTGTTTTTT.

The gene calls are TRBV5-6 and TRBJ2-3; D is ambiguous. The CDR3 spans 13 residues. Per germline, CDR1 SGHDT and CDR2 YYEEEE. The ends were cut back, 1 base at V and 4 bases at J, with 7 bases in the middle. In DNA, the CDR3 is TGTGCCAGCAGCTTGTCCTATGCAGATACGCAGTATTTT. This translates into CASSLSYADTQYF.

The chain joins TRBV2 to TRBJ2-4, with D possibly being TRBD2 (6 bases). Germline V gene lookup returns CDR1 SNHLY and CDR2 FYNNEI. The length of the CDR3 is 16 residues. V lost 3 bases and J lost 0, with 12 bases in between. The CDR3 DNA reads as TGTGCCAGCAGTGAGGAGGGTTTATTAGCCAAAAACATTCAGTACTTC. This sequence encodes CASSEEGLLAKNIQYF.

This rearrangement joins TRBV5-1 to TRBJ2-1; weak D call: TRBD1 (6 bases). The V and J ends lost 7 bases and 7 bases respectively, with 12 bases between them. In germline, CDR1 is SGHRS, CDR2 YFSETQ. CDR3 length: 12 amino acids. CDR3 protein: CASHEQGNEQFF. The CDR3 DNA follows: TGCGCCAGCCACGAACAGGGAAATGAGCAGTTCTTC. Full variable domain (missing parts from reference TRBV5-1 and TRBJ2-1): KAGVTQTPRYLIKTRGQQVTLSCSPISGHRSVSWYQQTPGQGLQFLFEYFSETQRNKGNFPGRFSGRQFSNSRSEMNVSTLELGDSALYLCASHEQGNEQFFGPGTRLTVL.

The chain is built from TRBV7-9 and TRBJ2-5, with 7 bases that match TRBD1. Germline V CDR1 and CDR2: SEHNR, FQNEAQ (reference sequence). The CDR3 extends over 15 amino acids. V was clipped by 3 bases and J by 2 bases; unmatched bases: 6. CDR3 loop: CASSLVGTEQETQYF. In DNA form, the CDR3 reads TGTGCCAGCAGCTTGGTAGGGACAGAACAAGAGACCCAGTACTTC.

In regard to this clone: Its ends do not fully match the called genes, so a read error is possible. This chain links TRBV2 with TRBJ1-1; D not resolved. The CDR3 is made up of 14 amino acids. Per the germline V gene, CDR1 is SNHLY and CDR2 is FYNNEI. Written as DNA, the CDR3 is TGTGCCAGCAATGAAGGGAGAGGGAACACTGAAGCTTTCTTT. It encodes CASNEGRGNTEAFF.

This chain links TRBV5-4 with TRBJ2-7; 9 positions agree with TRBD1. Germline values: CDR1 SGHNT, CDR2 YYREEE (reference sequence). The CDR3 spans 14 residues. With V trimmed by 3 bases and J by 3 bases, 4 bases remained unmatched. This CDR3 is CASSSGTGIYEQYF. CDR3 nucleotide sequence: TGTGCCAGCAGCTCCGGGACAGGGATCTACGAGCAGTACTTC.

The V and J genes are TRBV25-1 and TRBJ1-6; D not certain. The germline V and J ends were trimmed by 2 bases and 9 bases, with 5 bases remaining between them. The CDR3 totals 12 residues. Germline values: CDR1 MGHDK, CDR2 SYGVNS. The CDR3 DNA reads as TGTGCCAGCAGTGAAGGAGGTTCACCCCTCCACTTT. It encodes CASSEGGSPLHF.